Following are 14 T cell receptor beta chains from one sample sequenced in a study of T-cell reconstitution after alpha-beta-depleted transplantation in children. Preparation of the TCRbeta library used unique molecular identifiers. MiXCR, run by TCRdb on the PCR reads, gives a single entry per CDR3 protein. The table lists hundreds of thousands of distinct CDR3 sequences, approximately 11% of them singletons, with roughly 30% in the top ten. Sequenced here: PBMCs, sampled before TCRalphabeta/CD19-depleted stem cell transplant. The source is a child younger than two with acute myeloid leukemia, due to receive a stem cell transplant.

This clonotype was seen many times. V usage is TRBV5-6 and J usage is TRBJ2-3; 8 bases match TRBD1. Germline CDR1 and CDR2: SGHDT and YYEEEE. The CDR3 runs to 15 residues. V lost 4 bases and J lost 1; bases outside the gene matches: 5. This chain's CDR3 is CASSLTDRGTDTQYF. CDR3 coding DNA: TGTGCCAGCAGCCTAACGGACAGGGGCACAGATACGCAGTATTTT.

This clonotype was counted many times. The gene calls are TRBV5-6 and TRBJ2-1, with D hard to call. Germline CDR1 is SGHDT and CDR2 is YYEEEE. This CDR3 spans 13 amino acids. The V end lost 4 bases, the J end lost 8 bases, and 13 bases lay between the germline ends. CDR3 bases: TGTGCCAGCAGCGCCGGTGGGTTCGATGAGCAGTTCTTC. Its protein product is CASSAGGFDEQFF.

This clonotype was observed at least ten times. This sequence joins TRBV28 and TRBJ1-5; 7 bases fit TRBD1. The germline gives CDR1 MDHEN, CDR2 SYDVKM. CDR3 size: 16 residues. V was pared by 3 bases and J by 7 bases, with 12 bases of the junction left unmatched. The CDR3 DNA reads TGTGCCAGCAGTTTGCCTGGACAGGCAAAACGGCAGCCCCAGCATTTT. Its translation is CASSLPGQAKRQPQHF.

The rearrangement uses TRBV20-1 and TRBJ1-5; 8 positions agree with TRBD1. The CDR3 has 16 residues. Per the germline V gene, CDR1 is DFQATT and CDR2 is SNEGSKA (reference sequence). V lost 4 bases and J lost 5; bases outside the gene matches: 13. The CDR3 reads CSAKKGTGSADQPQHF. CDR3 bases: TGCAGTGCTAAAAAAGGGACAGGTAGTGCGGATCAGCCCCAGCATTTT.

There are many counts of this clonotype. The V gene is TRBV2, the J gene TRBJ1-6; the match to TRBD1 covers 7 bases. The germline CDR1 and CDR2 sequences are SNHLY and FYNNEI. This CDR3 spans 15 amino acids. V was pared by 6 bases and J by 7 bases, with 9 bases of the junction left unmatched. CDR3 protein: CASSGTGTVNSPLHF. The CDR3, as DNA: TGTGCCAGCAGCGGTACGGGGACAGTCAATTCACCCCTCCACTTT.

This clonotype was observed many times. V usage is TRBV11-2 and J usage is TRBJ2-1; 10 nucleotides match TRBD2. The J segment lost 5 bases and the V segment lost 2 bases, leaving 18 bases of the junction unmatched. Germline CDR1 SGHAT, CDR2 FQNNGV. The CDR3 has 20 residues. CDR3 protein: CASSLIPHLVLAGDNNEQFF. The CDR3, as DNA: TGTGCCAGCAGCTTAATCCCTCATCTCGTCCTAGCGGGAGACAACAATGAGCAGTTCTTC.

At least ten counts were recorded for this clonotype. The chain joins TRBV28 to TRBJ2-3; TRBD2 aligns across 8 bases. Germline-derived CDR1 and CDR2 are MDHEN and SYDVKM. The V and J ends lost 11 bases and 2 bases, in that order; junction bases with no gene match: 15. The length of the CDR3 is 16 residues. CDR3 in DNA: TGTGCCTCTCCTTGGGGGGCGGGAGGTCACACAGATACGCAGTATTTT. Its protein is CASPWGAGGHTDTQYF.

V is TRBV21-1 and J is TRBJ1-5. TRBV21-1 corresponds to a pseudogene. The length of the CDR3 is 14 residues. The chain's CDR3 is CASSKGWQFQPQHF. In DNA, the CDR3 is TGTGCCAGCAGCAAAGGGTGGCAGTTCCAGCCCCAGCATTTT.

The table lists this clonotype with many counts. The chain links TRBV5-1 to TRBJ2-2; the D is unclear. The CDR3 loop spans 13 amino acids. CDR1 and CDR2 (germline): SGHRS, YFSETQ. V shed 4 bases and J shed 6 bases, with 10 bases lying between them. Written as DNA, the CDR3 is TGCGCCAGCAGCCACCCTAGGCCCGGGGAGCTGTTTTTT. Encoded protein: CASSHPRPGELFF.

This chain links TRBV7-3 with TRBJ2-2; D not certain. V was pared by 4 bases and J by 2 bases, with 11 bases between. The CDR3 contains 15 residues. Looked up from germline, CDR1 is SGHTA and CDR2 is FQGTGA. The CDR3 sequence: CASSYRADNTGELFF. Written as DNA, the CDR3 is TGTGCCAGCAGCTACCGGGCCGACAACACCGGGGAGCTGTTTTTT.

The chain is built from TRBV5-1 and TRBJ2-5; D is undetermined. V dropped 3 bases and J dropped 4 bases, with 28 bases sitting between them. CDR1 SGHRS and CDR2 YFSETQ come from the germline V gene. This CDR3 has 19 amino acids. CDR3 in amino acids: CASSSNRGSVAPTGETQYF. Here the CDR3 DNA reads TGCGCCAGCAGCTCTAATAGAGGCAGTGTTGCGCCTACCGGAGAGACCCAGTACTTC.

About this clonotype: A read error may be the cause here, since a much bigger clone is one base away. The rearrangement links TRBV7-9 to TRBJ2-1; TRBD2 matches 9 bases. The V gene's germline CDR1 is SEHNR and CDR2 FQNEAQ (reference sequence). This CDR3 spans 17 amino acids. CDR3 sequence reads: CVSSPPYRLAVNNEQFF. The CDR3 coding sequence is TGTGTCAGCAGCCCACCCTACAGACTAGCGGTCAACAATGAGCAGTTCTTC.

This clonotype was detected many times. The chain recombines TRBV12-3 or TRBV12-4 with TRBJ2-1, with TRBD1 identical over 10 bases. CDR3 length: 12 amino acids. V dropped 6 bases and J dropped 15; count of bases not matched to a gene: 8. The CDR3, as DNA: TGTGCCAGCAGGCGGGGACAGGGGACGGCGTTCTTC. It translates to CASRRGQGTAFF.

This clonotype occurred a few times. The J gene is TRBJ2-5, the V gene TRBV30, with 10 bases fitting TRBD2. CDR1 and CDR2 from the germline V gene are GTSNPN and SVGIG (reference sequence). Trimming at V came to 0 bases and at J to 5 bases, leaving 6 bases not matched to a gene. The CDR3 spans 15 residues. DNA of the CDR3: TGTGCCTGGAGTGTAGCACTAGCGGGAATGGAGACCCAGTACTTC. This sequence encodes CAWSVALAGMETQYF.